Listed here are 16 T cell receptor beta chains from one sample, sequenced in a study of cytomegalovirus exposure and HLA in healthy donors. The protocol was immunoSEQ multiplex PCR, while the TCRdb copy is restricted to in-frame clones and leaves out a portion. This table has over 200,000 clones, roughly 85% appearing once. The sample comprised PBMCs. The receptor set was obtained from a woman aged 18-35 years in good health and CMV-seronegative.

The chain uses TRBV7-2 and TRBJ1-1, with 7 bases lining up with TRBD1. CDR3 length: 14 residues. Germline loops: CDR1 SGHTA, CDR2 FQGNSA. V was pared by 6 bases and J by 6 bases, with 10 bases of the junction left unmatched. CDR3 amino acids: CASRGAAGGPEAFF. The CDR3 DNA reads TGTGCCAGCAGGGGGGCGGCAGGGGGACCTGAAGCTTTCTTT.

The rearrangement joins TRBV28 to TRBJ1-5; D is undetermined. V was clipped by 7 bases and J by 7 bases, with 26 bases between them. The CDR3 covers 17 residues. Germline V gene lookup returns CDR1 MDHEN and CDR2 SYDVKM. The CDR3 bases are TGTGCCAGCACACAAGCCGCCGAAGAGTCGGTTGGCCAGCCCCAGCATTTT. Translated: CASTQAAEESVGQPQHF.

This clone was seen repeatedly, ten times or more. This rearrangement joins TRBV11-2 to TRBJ2-1; no reliable D call. Germline V gene data show CDR1 as SGHAT and CDR2 as FQNNGV. There are 18 residues in the CDR3. V lost 1 base and J 0 bases, leaving 16 bases between the germline ends. The CDR3 sequence is CASSLGRKTLSSYNEQFF. CDR3 coding DNA: TGTGCCAGCAGCTTAGGACGGAAGACCTTAAGCTCCTACAATGAGCAGTTCTTC.

This chain connects TRBV29-1 to TRBJ2-7, with 8 bases that match TRBD1. CDR1 SQVTM and CDR2 ANQGSEA come from the germline V gene. J gave up 5 bases and V 1 base, and 7 bases lay outside the gene matches. The CDR3 is 14 amino acids. The CDR3 region has the DNA TGCAGCGTTGAAGGCAGGACAGGGATCAACGAGCAGTACTTC. It codes for CSVEGRTGINEQYF.

This clone was picked up one time. J is TRBJ1-2 and V is TRBV19; 9 bases align to TRBD1. Germline loops: CDR1 LNHDA, CDR2 SQIVND (reference sequence). V trimming: 5 bases; J trimming: 8 bases; junction bases outside the gene matches: 12. The CDR3 covers 15 residues. DNA of the CDR3: TGTGCCAGTAGTCCGCCGGGACAGGGAAGCGGCGGCTACACCTTC. Translated: CASSPPGQGSGGYTF. Drawing the rest from reference TRBV19 and TRBJ1-2, the complete variable domain is DGGITQSPKYLFRKEGQNVTLSCEQNLNHDAMYWYRQDPGQGLRLIYYSQIVNDFQKGDIAEGYSVSREKKESFPLTVTSAQKNPTAFYLCASSPPGQGSGGYTFGSGTRLTVV.

The chain combines TRBV6-1 with TRBJ1-1; tentatively, D is TRBD1 (5 bases). The CDR3 has 14 residues. The V end was cut by 4 bases, the J end by 1 base, with 10 bases between. CDR1 is MNHNS, CDR2 SASEGT, per germline. The CDR3 nucleotides read TGTGCCAGCAGTGTATACGGGGGGAACACTGAAGCTTTCTTT. It translates to CASSVYGGNTEAFF.

This chain joins TRBV5-1 and TRBJ2-3; D call uncertain. This CDR3 contains 13 residues. V lost 4 bases to trimming and J lost 4 bases, with 10 bases between them. Germline CDR1 SGHRS, CDR2 YFSETQ. In DNA form, the CDR3 reads TGCGCCAGCAGCCCCTTGGGGTCAGATACGCAGTATTTT. Translation: CASSPLGSDTQYF.

The genes are TRBV9 and TRBJ2-7, with 10 bases fitting TRBD1. The germline V gene encodes CDR1 SGDLS and CDR2 YYNGEE. This CDR3 comprises 16 residues. With V trimmed by 3 bases and J by 5 bases, 11 bases remained unmatched. The CDR3 DNA reads TGTGCCAGCAGCGCCGGAATAGGGACAGGGGATAACGAGCAGTACTTC. It codes for CASSAGIGTGDNEQYF.

This chain connects TRBV29-1 to TRBJ1-2; D remains ambiguous. Trimming cost V 2 bases and J 3 bases, with 13 bases left between them. Germline assignment: CDR1 SQVTM and CDR2 ANQGSEA. The CDR3 spans 14 residues. CDR3 sequence: CSVEFADRDYGYTF. CDR3 in DNA: TGCAGCGTTGAATTCGCCGACCGGGACTATGGCTACACCTTC.

The CDR3, as DNA: TGCGCCAGCAAACTCCTAGCGGGAGCTAGCGAGCAGTACTTC. Encoded protein: CASKLLAGASEQYF. J is TRBJ2-7 and V is TRBV5-1, with 10 bases matching TRBD2. Trimming removed 6 bases from V and 6 bases from J; junction bases left unmatched: 9. The germline V gene has CDR1 SGHRS and CDR2 YFSETQ. The CDR3 sequence is 14 residues long.

The chain carries TRBV19 and TRBJ2-1; tentatively, D is TRBD1 or TRBD2 (5 bases each). Germline CDR1 and CDR2: LNHDA and SQIVND (reference sequence). The CDR3 is 14 residues long. With 3 bases removed from V and 9 bases from J, the gap between germline ends came to 15 bases. The CDR3 loop reads CASSMGVGTSEQFF. DNA for the CDR3: TGTGCCAGTAGTATGGGAGTGGGGACCAGTGAGCAGTTCTTC. Complete variable domain (other parts from reference TRBV19 and TRBJ2-1): DGGITQSPKYLFRKEGQNVTLSCEQNLNHDAMYWYRQDPGQGLRLIYYSQIVNDFQKGDIAEGYSVSREKKESFPLTVTSAQKNPTAFYLCASSMGVGTSEQFFGPGTRLTVL.

The chain combines TRBV5-6 with TRBJ2-1; perhaps D is TRBD1 or TRBD2 (5 bases each). Looked up from germline, CDR1 is SGHDT and CDR2 is YYEEEE. CDR3 length: 17 residues. Trimming left V 0 bases short and J 0 bases short, with 13 bases between. The CDR3 coding sequence is TGTGCCAGCAGCTTGGTGTCTCCAGGGAGCTCCTACAATGAGCAGTTCTTC. Its protein product is CASSLVSPGSSYNEQFF.

The sample holds one count of this clone. The V gene is TRBV19, the J gene TRBJ2-5; TRBD2 might be the D (5 bases). The ends were cut back, 3 bases at V and 5 bases at J, with 19 bases in the middle. This CDR3 comprises 16 residues. Germline CDR1 is LNHDA and CDR2 is SQIVND (reference sequence). CDR3 in amino acids: CASSISAGGGSETQYF. In DNA, the CDR3 is TGTGCCAGTAGTATCTCCGCCGGAGGTGGGAGCGAGACCCAGTACTTC.

This rearrangement joins TRBV5-6 to TRBJ1-5; weak D call: TRBD1 (5 bases). The CDR3 runs 15 residues. The V end lost 3 bases, the J end lost 0 bases, and 10 bases lay between the germline ends. Germline lookup yields CDR1 SGHDT and CDR2 YYEEEE. The CDR3 sequence is CASSSTAYSNQPQHF. CDR3 nucleotides: TGTGCCAGCAGCTCGACAGCTTATAGCAATCAGCCCCAGCATTTT. Drawing the rest from reference TRBV5-6 and TRBJ1-5, the complete variable domain is DAGVTQSPTHLIKTRGQQVTLRCSPKSGHDTVSWYQQALGQGPQFIFQYYEEEERQRGNFPDRFSGHQFPNYSSELNVNALLLGDSALYLCASSSTAYSNQPQHFGDGTRLSIL.

The count of this clone is one. The chain joins TRBV7-8 to TRBJ2-2, with 8 nucleotides matching TRBD1. This CDR3 contains 16 residues. Germline V gives CDR1 SGHVS, CDR2 FQNEAQ. Trimming cost V 6 bases and J 6 bases; bases outside gene matches: 12. The DNA of the CDR3 is TGTGCCAGCAGACCGGACAGGGCTGACCGGGCCGGGGAGCTGTTTTTT. This sequence encodes CASRPDRADRAGELFF.

The V call is TRBV6-1, the J call TRBJ2-2, with TRBD1 matching 7 bases. This CDR3 contains 14 residues. Germline-derived CDR1 and CDR2 are MNHNS and SASEGT. Losses at the gene ends were 6 bases for V and 6 bases for J; bases not matched to a gene: 7. CDR3 sequence: CASRRQGVAGELFF. The CDR3 DNA reads as TGTGCCAGCAGGAGACAGGGTGTTGCCGGGGAGCTGTTTTTT.